The 18 T cell receptor beta chains below come from one sample, sequenced in a study of OX40 agonist ivuxolimab in advanced cancers. Library construction relied on the immunoSEQ multiplex PCR assay. TCRdb obtained this table from immuneACCESS and retained in-frame rearrangements with V and J assigned. These tables miss some clones; where compared with another copy, unresolved V genes account for less than half of the shortfall, and the remainder is unexplained. The sample contains approximately 800 clones, 70% to 80% of them found a single time. The ten largest clones take up 10% to 12% of the sample. Sampling was conducted in a trial of the OX40 agonist ivuxolimab. These receptors were obtained from an adult with an advanced solid tumor such as melanoma, head and neck, liver or kidney cancer.

The chain links TRBV10-2 to TRBJ2-7, with D maybe TRBD1 (5 bases). This CDR3 region has 13 residues. Looked up from germline, CDR1 is WSHSY and CDR2 is SAAADI. V lost 6 bases, J lost 2 bases, and 11 bases lay in between. CDR3 sequence reads: CASRDTGTYEQYF. CDR3 coding DNA: TGCGCCAGCAGGGATACAGGTACCTACGAGCAGTACTTC.

The chain uses TRBV18 and TRBJ1-3; the D is unclear. Trimming pared 0 bases from V and 3 bases from J, leaving 9 bases between. CDR3 size: 15 residues. Germline values: CDR1 KGHSH, CDR2 LQKENI. CDR3: CASSPPVGYGNTIYF. In DNA form, the CDR3 reads TGTGCCAGCTCACCACCGGTAGGGTATGGAAACACCATATATTTT.

The CDR3 region is CASSRPNYGYTF. CDR3 DNA: TGTGCCAGCAGTAGACCAAACTATGGCTACACCTTC. The chain joins TRBV28 to TRBJ1-2; no firm D call. V lost 5 bases, J lost 2 bases, and 6 bases lay in between. This CDR3 is built from 12 residues. Germline V gene data show CDR1 as MDHEN and CDR2 as SYDVKM.

The chain has TRBV18 and TRBJ2-6; 8 bases match TRBD1. V was pared by 1 base and J by 1 base, with 15 bases of the junction left unmatched. The CDR3 is 21 residues long. Per germline, CDR1 KGHSH and CDR2 LQKENI. The chain's CDR3 is CASSPRGPSTGAGSGANVLTF. In DNA form, the CDR3 reads TGTGCCAGCTCACCACGGGGCCCCTCGACAGGGGCAGGGTCTGGGGCCAACGTCCTGACTTTC.

This chain joins TRBV19 and TRBJ1-6; D is undetermined. V lost 3 bases and J lost 0, with 9 bases in between. There are 16 residues in the CDR3. CDR1 is LNHDA, CDR2 SQIVND, per germline (reference sequence). CDR3 nucleotide sequence: TGTGCCAGTAGTATGGGGTTGAGCTCCTATAATTCACCCCTCCACTTT. Residues: CASSMGLSSYNSPLHF.

CDR3 residues: CASSQEPGGSSYEQYF. CDR3 sequence (DNA): TGTGCCAGCAGCCAAGAACCCGGAGGCAGCTCCTACGAGCAGTACTTC. This chain links TRBV14 with TRBJ2-7; D perhaps matches TRBD2 (5 bases). The germline V gene has CDR1 SGHDN and CDR2 FVKESK. The V gene lost 0 bases and the J gene lost 0 bases, with 12 bases spanning the gap. The length of the CDR3 is 16 residues.

This sequence joins TRBV19 and TRBJ2-4; 7 bases fit TRBD2. Losses at the gene ends were 3 bases for V and 0 bases for J; bases not matched to a gene: 5. The CDR3 extends over 16 amino acids. Germline V gene data show CDR1 as LNHDA and CDR2 as SQIVND (reference sequence). The CDR3 region is CASSMGGTLAKNIQYF. CDR3 bases: TGTGCCAGTAGTATGGGGGGGACTTTAGCCAAAAACATTCAGTACTTC.

This sequence joins TRBV11-3 and TRBJ2-3; TRBD1 might be the D (5 bases). There are 15 residues in the CDR3. CDR1 is SGHNT, CDR2 YENEEA, per germline. Trimming removed 5 bases at V and 4 bases at J, with 16 bases between. The DNA for the CDR3 is TGTGCCAGCAGCGACACCACAGGCAGTGCAGATACGCAGTATTTT. This codes for CASSDTTGSADTQYF.

The rearrangement uses TRBV6-1 and TRBJ2-7; D is possibly TRBD1 (5 bases). V was cut by 1 base and J by 2 bases, with 9 bases left in between. CDR1 and CDR2 (germline): MNHNS, SASEGT. This CDR3 is built from 14 residues. The CDR3 sequence: CASSEGPRAYEQYF. The CDR3 DNA is TGTGCCAGCAGTGAAGGCCCCAGGGCCTACGAGCAGTACTTC.

This clone was observed a few times. The J gene is TRBJ1-1, the V gene TRBV29-1; 11 positions match TRBD1. From germline, CDR1 is SQVTM and CDR2 ANQGSEA. With V trimmed by 4 bases and J by 4 bases, 5 bases remained unmatched. This CDR3 contains 14 residues. The CDR3 nucleotides are TGCAGCGTTGCTTTTGGGACAGGGGGCACTGAAGCTTTCTTT. It codes for CSVAFGTGGTEAFF.

As regards this clone: Its ends do not fully match the called genes, so a read error is possible. The genes are TRBV4-1 and TRBJ1-3; D gene uncertain. This CDR3 contains 15 residues. Germline loops: CDR1 MGHRA, CDR2 YSYEKL. The CDR3 DNA follows: TGCGCCAGCAACCAAGGTCAGTTGTCTGGAAACACCATATATTTT. It codes for CASNQGQLSGNTIYF.

This clone was counted a single time. J is TRBJ2-5 and V is TRBV6-8; 8 bases are a match to TRBD2. Trimming removed 7 bases from V and 5 bases from J; junction bases left unmatched: 3. Germline assignment: CDR1 MNHGY and CDR2 SAAAGT. CDR3 length equals 12 residues. CDR3 in DNA: TGTGCCAGCACCCCGGGGGGGGAGACCCAGTACTTC. It translates to CASTPGGETQYF.

The chain joins TRBV19 to TRBJ2-6; tentative D call: TRBD1 (5 bases). The CDR3 is made up of 16 amino acids. V was shortened by 5 bases and J by 0 bases, with 11 bases between the two germline ends. The germline V gene has CDR1 LNHDA and CDR2 SQIVND (reference sequence). CDR3 in amino acids: CASSPGQGSGANVLTF. CDR3 DNA sequence: TGTGCCAGTAGTCCCGGTCAGGGCTCTGGGGCCAACGTCCTGACTTTC.

The rearrangement links TRBV6-8 to TRBJ1-2, with TRBD1 identical over 7 bases. V was pared by 6 bases and J by 7 bases, with 14 bases of the junction left unmatched. This CDR3 comprises 15 residues. In germline, CDR1 is MNHGY, CDR2 SAAAGT. The CDR3 loop reads CASRPLGTVHFGYTF. The CDR3 coding sequence is TGTGCCAGCAGACCCCTAGGGACAGTTCACTTTGGCTACACCTTC.

The V and J genes are TRBV6-8 and TRBJ1-2; TRBD1 matches 7 bases. Trimming took 8 bases from V and 4 from J; bases not matched to a gene: 7. Per germline, CDR1 MNHGY and CDR2 SAAAGT. CDR3 length: 13 amino acids. DNA for the CDR3: TGTGCCAGCGGACTAGGGACAGTCTATGGCTACACCTTC. This codes for CASGLGTVYGYTF.

V is TRBV11-3 and J is TRBJ1-2; the match to TRBD1 covers 8 bases. This CDR3 has 17 amino acids. Germline V CDR1 and CDR2: SGHNT, YENEEA. The J segment lost 5 bases and the V segment lost 4 bases, leaving 15 bases of the junction unmatched. CDR3 region: CASSSSGQGGKWYGYTF. The CDR3 DNA follows: TGTGCCAGCAGCTCCTCAGGACAGGGAGGCAAGTGGTATGGCTACACCTTC.

A note on this clone: At one end the junction does not follow the germline gene, possibly because of a read error. The rearrangement uses TRBV6-4 and TRBJ2-7, with no clear D. There are 11 residues in the CDR3. CDR1 MRHNA and CDR2 SNTAGT come from the germline V gene. Written as DNA, the CDR3 is TGTGCCAGCAGTTACTCCCACGAGCAGTACTTC. Its translation is CASSYSHEQYF.

There are a few counts of this clone. The chain combines TRBV19 with TRBJ2-2; D gene unclear. Germline CDR1 reads LNHDA; CDR2 reads SQIVND (reference sequence). The germline V and J ends were trimmed by 1 base and 7 bases, with 4 bases remaining between them. This CDR3 comprises 12 residues. CDR3 residues: CASSIVHGELFF. The CDR3 DNA follows: TGTGCCAGTAGTATAGTGCACGGGGAGCTGTTTTTT.